One sample yielded the 9 T cell receptor beta chains listed below, sequenced in a study of OX40 agonist ivuxolimab in advanced cancers. The library relied on the immunoSEQ multiplex PCR assay. This is the immuneACCESS table as TCRdb keeps it, with only in-frame sequences that have V and J called. A part of the clones is gone; compared with another copy, unresolved V genes explain less than half, and the rest is unexplained. In this sample the table shows 50,000 to 75,000 clones, 70% to 90% of which occur a single time. The ten largest clones capture over 0.65% of the sample. The material was CD4+ or CD8+ T cells sorted from blood, obtained in a trial of the OX40 agonist ivuxolimab. These receptors were collected from an adult with an advanced solid tumor such as melanoma, head and neck, liver or kidney cancer.

The chain combines TRBV11-2 with TRBJ1-3, with 7 bases aligning to TRBD1. V shed 6 bases and J 2 bases; nucleotides not matched to a gene: 7. CDR1 SGHAT and CDR2 FQNNGV come from the germline V gene. CDR3 length equals 15 residues. DNA of the CDR3: TGTGCCAGCAGTCGTATACAGGGGACTGGAAACACCATATATTTT. Its translation is CASSRIQGTGNTIYF.

This rearrangement joins TRBV7-8 to TRBJ1-1; D is perhaps TRBD1 (6 bases). V dropped 4 bases and J dropped 1 base, with 13 bases sitting between them. CDR1 is SGHVS and CDR2 is FQNEAQ in the germline V gene. The CDR3 spans 15 residues. The DNA for the CDR3 is TGTGCCAGCAGCTCAGGGGTTTTGGGGAACACTGAAGCTTTCTTT. It translates to CASSSGVLGNTEAFF.

Only a few counts were recorded for this clone. Here the CDR3 DNA reads TGTGCCAGCAGTTCGACAGGGTCCTACGAGCAGTACTTC. This encodes CASSSTGSYEQYF. The V gene is TRBV27, the J gene TRBJ2-7, with 7 bases fitting TRBD1. The CDR3 consists of 13 residues. V was clipped by 4 bases and J by 1 base; unmatched bases: 1. CDR1 is MNHEY and CDR2 is SMNVEV in the germline V gene (reference sequence).

V and J are TRBV19 and TRBJ1-2; D not certain. Germline lookup yields CDR1 LNHDA and CDR2 SQIVND (reference sequence). The CDR3 covers 14 residues. V was shortened by 0 bases and J by 5 bases, with 10 bases between the two germline ends. The CDR3 loop reads CASSIDRRTYGYTF. The CDR3 DNA follows: TGTGCCAGTAGTATAGACCGGCGGACTTATGGCTACACCTTC.

This clone was picked up a small number of times. This chain uses TRBV2 with TRBJ2-4; D is possibly TRBD1 or TRBD2 (6 bases each). The CDR3 runs to 13 residues. V was trimmed by 6 bases and J by 7 bases, leaving 13 bases between them. Germline lookup yields CDR1 SNHLY and CDR2 FYNNEI. This CDR3 is CASRIEGGNIQYF. The CDR3 DNA is TGTGCCAGCAGAATAGAAGGGGGGAACATTCAGTACTTC.

The V gene is TRBV5-1, the J gene TRBJ2-7; D call uncertain. The V gene's germline CDR1 is SGHRS and CDR2 YFSETQ. Trimming removed 7 bases from V and 0 bases from J, with 14 bases in between. The CDR3 is 14 residues long. In DNA, the CDR3 is TGCGCCAGCTCCTCCGAGCGCCGCTCCTACGAGCAGTACTTC. As protein: CASSSERRSYEQYF.

A few counts support this clone. The chain has TRBV30 and TRBJ2-1; D gene uncertain. V gave up 1 base and J gave up 8 bases, with 6 bases separating them. Germline CDR1 and CDR2: GTSNPN and SVGIG (reference sequence). CDR3 length: 11 residues. The CDR3 DNA reads TGTGCCTGGAGTGCCTCCGATGAGCAGTTCTTC. This translates into CAWSASDEQFF.

This chain connects TRBV29-1 to TRBJ2-7; 7 bases are shared with TRBD2. The germline gives CDR1 SQVTM, CDR2 ANQGSEA. The CDR3 is 13 amino acids. Trimming cost V 1 base and J 2 bases; bases outside gene matches: 2. CDR3 protein: CSVEASGTYEQYF. The CDR3 DNA is TGCAGCGTTGAAGCTAGCGGCACCTACGAGCAGTACTTC.

The genes are TRBV30 and TRBJ1-6; tentatively, D is TRBD1 (6 bases). V dropped 4 bases and J dropped 4 bases, with 17 bases sitting between them. The CDR3 contains 16 residues. Germline V CDR1 and CDR2: GTSNPN, SVGIG (reference sequence). For the CDR3, the DNA is TGTGCCTGGACCGTAGGGGGGGCGCGATATAATTCACCCCTCCACTTT. This translates into CAWTVGGARYNSPLHF.